One and the same sample provided the 14 T cell receptor beta chains below, sequenced in a study of regulatory T cells in long-lasting Graves disease. Investigators prepared the TCR beta libraries by applying iRepertoire HTBI primers and Arm-PCR of CDR3 regions. Using its own MiXCR run on the multiplex PCR reads, TCRdb lists one record per CDR3 protein. The repertoire holds 500,000 or so distinct CDR3 sequences, with 14% as singletons. The time point: newly diagnosed GD, antithyroid drugs for less than 3 months. The TCR library was made from RNA that had been extracted from PBMCs in TRIzol. The data also belong to a second study, concerning T cells in Graves' hyperthyroidism and ophthalmopathy.

The sequences come from peripheral blood mononuclear cells (PBMCs), collected at new diagnosis, from a patient treated with antithyroid drugs. Every receptor here comes from a woman in her forties or fifties with Graves disease.

The V and J genes are TRBV14 and TRBJ2-3, with a weak D call TRBD2 (6 bases). CDR1 and CDR2 (germline): SGHDN, FVKESK. The CDR3 length is 16 residues. V was clipped by 0 bases and J by 3 bases, with 13 bases between them. CDR3 amino acids: CASSQDQIGGTDTQYF. Here the CDR3 DNA reads TGTGCCAGCAGCCAAGATCAAATTGGAGGGACAGATACGCAGTATTTT.

CDR3 in DNA: TGTGCCAGCAGTCGGACAGGGCCCTACGAGCAGTACTTC. This codes for CASSRTGPYEQYF. V gene TRBV6-1 combines with J gene TRBJ2-7, with 8 bases fitting TRBD1. This CDR3 spans 13 amino acids. With V trimmed by 5 bases and J by 2 bases, 2 bases remained unmatched. Germline V lookup: CDR1 MNHNS, CDR2 SASEGT.

A few counts support this clonotype. This rearrangement joins TRBV7-9 to TRBJ2-7; 8 bases match TRBD2. Germline lookup yields CDR1 SEHNR and CDR2 FQNEAQ (reference sequence). The CDR3 extends over 18 amino acids. Losses at the gene ends were 2 bases for V and 1 base for J; bases not matched to a gene: 13. CDR3 sequence reads: CASSLLLGSSSGSYEQYF. In nucleotides, the CDR3 is TGTGCCAGCAGCTTACTTCTTGGATCGTCTAGCGGGTCCTACGAGCAGTACTTC.

This clonotype has ten or more counts. The chain joins TRBV7-9 to TRBJ1-1, with D possibly being TRBD1 (5 bases). Germline-derived CDR1 and CDR2 are SEHNR and FQNEAQ (reference sequence). The V end was cut by 6 bases, the J end by 1 base, with 9 bases between. This CDR3 is 13 amino acids long. The CDR3, as DNA: TGTGCCAGCAGTTCGGGACCGAACACTGAAGCTTTCTTT. Protein sequence: CASSSGPNTEAFF. The full variable domain, in which reference TRBV7-9 and TRBJ1-1 provide the parts outside the CDR3, is DTGVSQNPRHKITKRGQNVTFRCDPISEHNRLYWYRQTLGQGPEFLTYFQNEAQLEKSRLLSDRFSAERPKGSFSTLEIQRTEQGDSAMYLCASSSGPNTEAFFGQGTRLTVV.

The sample holds many counts of this clonotype. The chain combines TRBV28 with TRBJ1-5; D not certain. Germline-derived CDR1 and CDR2 are MDHEN and SYDVKM. The CDR3 has 11 amino acids. Trimming removed 8 bases at V and 3 bases at J, with 5 bases between. In nucleotides, the CDR3 is TGTGCCAGCGGATTCAATCAGCCCCAGCATTTT. Translated: CASGFNQPQHF.

CDR3 DNA: TGTGCCAGCAGCCCCATCGACAGGGGGCGGTACAATGAGCAGTTCTTC. Translating it yields CASSPIDRGRYNEQFF. The genes are TRBV13 and TRBJ2-1; 10 bases map to TRBD1. The V gene end was trimmed by 5 bases and the J gene end by 4 bases; junction bases not matched to a gene: 8. CDR1 PRHDT and CDR2 FYEKMQ come from the germline V gene (reference sequence). The CDR3 covers 16 residues.

A few counts support this clonotype. This chain links TRBV2 with TRBJ1-6; no reliable D call. The germline V and J ends were trimmed by 3 bases and 14 bases, with 5 bases remaining between them. The CDR3 is 10 residues long. Germline loops: CDR1 SNHLY, CDR2 FYNNEI. DNA of the CDR3: TGTGCCAGCAGTGATGGGGCCCTCCACTTT. Translated, it gives CASSDGALHF.

This clonotype occurred once. The V call is TRBV19, the J call TRBJ1-1, with TRBD1 as a possible D gene (6 bases). V lost 7 bases and J 4 bases, leaving 16 bases between the germline ends. CDR1 LNHDA and CDR2 SQIVND come from the germline V gene (reference sequence). CDR3 length: 14 residues. The CDR3 coding sequence is TGTGCCAGTACCACCTTACAGGGTCCCACTGAAGCTTTCTTT. It encodes CASTTLQGPTEAFF.

This clonotype appeared many times. The CDR3 bases are TGCGCCAGCAGCTCATCCCCCGGGGGCTACGACGAGCAGTACTTC. It translates to CASSSSPGGYDEQYF. This chain links TRBV5-1 with TRBJ2-7; D tentatively reads TRBD1 or TRBD2 (6 bases each). Trimming left V 3 bases short and J 5 bases short, with 18 bases between. CDR1 and CDR2 from the germline V gene are SGHRS and YFSETQ. The CDR3 loop spans 15 amino acids.

This clonotype was picked up a small number of times. This chain links TRBV12-3 or TRBV12-4 with TRBJ2-1; 11 bases map to TRBD2. The J segment lost 9 bases and the V segment lost 5 bases, leaving 12 bases of the junction unmatched. This CDR3 has 16 amino acids. CDR3 loop: CASSGELAGVNGEQFF. CDR3 nucleotides: TGTGCCAGCAGTGGGGAACTAGCGGGAGTAAACGGTGAGCAGTTCTTC.

The chain joins TRBV4-1 to TRBJ2-3; D not certain. The CDR3 has 17 amino acids. V shed 0 bases and J shed 2 bases, with 15 bases lying between them. The germline V gene has CDR1 MGHRA and CDR2 YSYEKL. CDR3 nucleotide sequence: TGCGCCAGCAGCCAAGAGTCAGCGAGTTTGGTCACAGATACGCAGTATTTT. Translating it yields CASSQESASLVTDTQYF.

This clonotype was found many times. The rearrangement joins TRBV27 to TRBJ1-2; no clear D gene. In germline, CDR1 is MNHEY, CDR2 SMNVEV (reference sequence). The ends were cut back, 2 bases at V and 8 bases at J, with 12 bases in the middle. The CDR3 spans 13 residues. The CDR3 loop is CASSLRGVEGYTF. CDR3 nucleotide sequence: TGTGCCAGCAGTTTACGGGGAGTTGAGGGCTACACCTTC.

This clonotype was recorded at least ten times. The chain recombines TRBV3-1 with TRBJ1-2; D remains ambiguous. V lost 3 bases, J lost 4 bases, and 9 bases lay in between. This CDR3 comprises 13 residues. Germline loops: CDR1 LGHDT, CDR2 YNNKEL (reference sequence). CDR3 sequence reads: CASSQEGIYGYTF. The DNA of the CDR3 is TGTGCCAGCAGCCAGGAGGGTATCTATGGCTACACCTTC.

The sample holds many counts of this clonotype. The chain carries TRBV14 and TRBJ1-1, with a tentative D call TRBD1 (5 bases). This CDR3 is built from 14 residues. V shed 4 bases and J shed 2 bases, with 11 bases lying between them. CDR1 and CDR2 (germline): SGHDN, FVKESK. The CDR3 sequence: CASSRYGGNTEAFF. CDR3 sequence (DNA): TGTGCCAGCAGCCGGTACGGGGGAAACACTGAAGCTTTCTTT.